The 23 T cell receptor beta chains in this list originate from one sample, sequenced in a study of T-cell reconstitution after alpha-beta-depleted transplantation in children. For TCRbeta, the library was prepared with unique molecular identifiers. MiXCR was run by TCRdb on the PCR reads, yielding one entry per CDR3 protein. Counted here are around 180,000 distinct CDR3 sequences, 11% occurring once; the ten biggest clones make up about 13%. The sequences come from PBMCs, collected before TCRalphabeta/CD19-depleted stem cell transplant. These receptors were taken from a boy aged 2 to 10 with acute myeloid leukemia, due to receive a stem cell transplant.

This clonotype has at least ten counts. V gene TRBV5-1 combines with J gene TRBJ2-1; 9 positions agree with TRBD1. There are 16 residues in the CDR3. Germline V gene sequence: CDR1 SGHRS, CDR2 YFSETQ. V shed 0 bases and J 4 bases; nucleotides not matched to a gene: 5. CDR3 protein: CASSLARGQGYNEQFF. In DNA, the CDR3 is TGCGCCAGCAGCTTGGCCAGGGGACAGGGATACAATGAGCAGTTCTTC.

In this sample, this clonotype turned up many times. This rearrangement joins TRBV11-1 to TRBJ1-1; 10 positions agree with TRBD1. With V trimmed by 7 bases and J by 6 bases, 20 bases remained unmatched. CDR1 SGHAT and CDR2 FQDESV come from the germline V gene (reference sequence). The CDR3 covers 18 residues. CDR3 DNA sequence: TGTGCCAGCAACCATTCCCCGGGACAGGGGAAATTTATCGCTGAAGCTTTCTTT. Translated, it gives CASNHSPGQGKFIAEAFF.

This clonotype was recorded at least ten times. This chain connects TRBV7-2 to TRBJ2-7; the D is unclear. With 0 bases removed from V and 0 bases from J, the gap between germline ends came to 12 bases. Germline V lookup: CDR1 SGHTA, CDR2 FQGNSA. CDR3 length equals 16 residues. This CDR3 reads CASSLALGGSSYEQYF. CDR3 sequence (DNA): TGTGCCAGCAGCTTAGCTCTAGGCGGCAGCTCCTACGAGCAGTACTTC.

This clonotype was recorded at least ten times. The V gene is TRBV20-1, the J gene TRBJ2-3, with TRBD2 as a possible D gene (7 bases). Germline V gives CDR1 DFQATT, CDR2 SNEGSKA (reference sequence). V was pared by 5 bases and J by 6 bases, with 18 bases between. The CDR3 totals 14 residues. CDR3 DNA: TGCAGTGCTCCTCGGTGGGAGGGGGGGGATACGCAGTATTTT. It codes for CSAPRWEGGDTQYF.

This clonotype has a count of ten or more. The chain joins TRBV20-1 to TRBJ2-4; 11 bases match TRBD2. The CDR3 runs to 17 residues. The V gene's germline CDR1 is DFQATT and CDR2 SNEGSKA (reference sequence). V was pared by 1 base and J by 3 bases, with 8 bases of the junction left unmatched. The CDR3 protein is CSARGLAGGWGKNIQYF. DNA of the CDR3: TGCAGTGCTAGAGGTCTAGCGGGAGGATGGGGCAAAAACATTCAGTACTTC.

The chain uses TRBV20-1 and TRBJ2-7; 12 nucleotides match TRBD2. The CDR3 has 14 amino acids. The J segment lost 5 bases and the V segment lost 4 bases, leaving 6 bases of the junction unmatched. CDR1 is DFQATT and CDR2 is SNEGSKA in the germline V gene (reference sequence). The CDR3 loop reads CSANLAGGPDEQYF. The CDR3 coding sequence is TGCAGTGCTAACCTAGCGGGAGGGCCTGACGAGCAGTACTTC.

Of note for this clonotype: Being one base from a much bigger clone, this may be a read error. The chain combines TRBV7-8 with TRBJ2-1; TRBD2 agrees at 7 bases. Germline V gene sequence: CDR1 SGHVS, CDR2 FQNEAQ. V trimming: 2 bases; J trimming: 6 bases; junction bases outside the gene matches: 10. The CDR3 consists of 16 residues. The CDR3 loop reads CASSLHPGSSGNEQFF. The CDR3 DNA is TGTGCCAGCAGCTTACACCCGGGGTCTAGCGGCAATGAGCAGTTCTTC.

There are many counts of this clonotype. The V and J genes are TRBV19 and TRBJ2-1, with unresolved D. The V gene lost 10 bases and the J gene lost 6 bases, with 10 bases spanning the gap. Per the germline V gene, CDR1 is LNHDA and CDR2 is SQIVND (reference sequence). This CDR3 is 11 amino acids long. This chain's CDR3 is CATTLFNEQFF. CDR3 in DNA: TGTGCCACCACATTGTTCAATGAGCAGTTCTTC.

The table lists this clonotype with many counts. This chain links TRBV5-1 with TRBJ2-1, with D unclear. V was pared by 0 bases and J by 6 bases, with 10 bases between. The CDR3 spans 14 residues. Germline V CDR1 and CDR2: SGHRS, YFSETQ. In nucleotides, the CDR3 is TGCGCCAGCAGCTTGGGGGCCTCAGCCAATGAGCAGTTCTTC. As protein: CASSLGASANEQFF.

This clonotype was seen many times. The rearrangement links TRBV7-6 to TRBJ1-6; TRBD1 aligns across 7 bases. V gave up 5 bases and J gave up 0 bases; unmatched junction bases: 13. In germline, CDR1 is SGHVS, CDR2 FNYEAQ. The CDR3 loop spans 19 amino acids. The CDR3 region has the DNA TGTGCCAGCAGCCCCGGATACAGGGGTCGTAGCTCCTATAATTCACCCCTCCACTTT. Its translation is CASSPGYRGRSSYNSPLHF.

This clonotype was recorded at least ten times. The chain carries TRBV12-3 or TRBV12-4 and TRBJ1-1; possibly TRBD1 for D (5 bases). There are 15 residues in the CDR3. Trimming took 6 bases from V and 1 from J, leaving 15 bases between them. CDR3 protein: CASSLLGGGNTEAFF. In DNA form, the CDR3 reads TGTGCCAGCAGCCTCCTAGGCGGGGGGAACACTGAAGCTTTCTTT.

A few counts support this clonotype. The V gene is TRBV3-1, the J gene TRBJ2-3; D gene ambiguous. The CDR3 covers 14 residues. V lost 4 bases to trimming and J lost 2 bases, with 10 bases between them. The germline gives CDR1 LGHDT, CDR2 YNNKEL (reference sequence). This CDR3 reads CASSLLFDTDTQYF. CDR3 nucleotides: TGTGCCAGCAGCCTGTTGTTCGACACAGATACGCAGTATTTT.

This clonotype was picked up many times. The rearrangement links TRBV7-2 to TRBJ1-2; weak D call: TRBD1 (6 bases). The V end was cut by 4 bases, the J end by 8 bases, with 14 bases between. The CDR3 sequence is 13 residues long. CDR1 is SGHTA, CDR2 FQGNSA, per germline. CDR3 amino acids: CASSSGQLIGYTF. The DNA of the CDR3 is TGTGCCAGCAGCTCTGGACAGTTGATAGGCTACACCTTC.

This clonotype occurred many times. The chain links TRBV7-2 to TRBJ2-5, with 11 bases matching TRBD1. Trimming cost V 6 bases and J 5 bases; bases outside gene matches: 11. Germline CDR1 reads SGHTA; CDR2 reads FQGNSA. There are 16 residues in the CDR3. The CDR3 DNA is TGTGCCAGCAGGCGGACAGGGGGCGCGGTGTACGAGACCCAGTACTTC. Its translation: CASRRTGGAVYETQYF.

This clonotype was detected ten times or more. The genes are TRBV5-1 and TRBJ2-7; 11 bases align to TRBD2. The germline CDR1 and CDR2 sequences are SGHRS and YFSETQ. The CDR3 is 17 amino acids. J lost 4 bases, V lost 0 bases, and 9 bases had no gene match. CDR3 DNA sequence: TGCGCCAGCAGCTTGGCCACGACTAGCGGGATGTATTACGAGCAGTACTTC. This gives the protein CASSLATTSGMYYEQYF.

This clonotype was seen repeatedly, ten times or more. V is TRBV12-3 or TRBV12-4 and J is TRBJ2-5; D remains unclear. The CDR3 consists of 11 residues. V was pared by 1 base and J by 7 bases, with 4 bases between. The CDR3 loop reads CASSLGVTQYF. CDR3 nucleotide sequence: TGTGCCAGCAGTTTAGGAGTGACCCAGTACTTC.

This clonotype was seen repeatedly, ten times or more. The rearrangement joins TRBV3-1 to TRBJ2-5; D is perhaps TRBD2 (6 bases). CDR1 LGHDT and CDR2 YNNKEL come from the germline V gene (reference sequence). With 4 bases removed from V and 1 base from J, the gap between germline ends came to 10 bases. The CDR3 length is 14 residues. The chain's CDR3 is CASSRGTVQETQYF. The CDR3 DNA follows: TGTGCCAGCAGCCGCGGGACCGTCCAAGAGACCCAGTACTTC.

As for this clonotype: A much larger clone is a single base away; this may be a read error. The rearrangement uses TRBV5-1 and TRBJ1-1; no clear D gene. The CDR3 loop spans 12 amino acids. Germline loops: CDR1 SGHRS, CDR2 YFSETQ. CDR3 residues: CASRQKNTEVFF. The DNA for the CDR3 is TGCGCCAGCAGACAGAAGAACACTGAAGTTTTCTTT.

In this sample, this clonotype turned up many times. V and J are TRBV12-3 or TRBV12-4 and TRBJ1-5, with D hard to call. The CDR3 is 14 residues long. Trimming shortened V by 3 bases and J by 1 base, and 7 bases separated the two germline ends. CDR3 amino acids: CASSFTGSNQPQHF. The DNA of the CDR3 is TGTGCCAGCAGTTTCACCGGCAGCAATCAGCCCCAGCATTTT.

This clonotype occurred many times. The chain employs TRBV5-5 and TRBJ2-5, with a weak D call TRBD2 (7 bases). Per the germline V gene, CDR1 is SGHKS and CDR2 is YYEKEE (reference sequence). CDR3 size: 14 residues. V was shortened by 2 bases and J by 4 bases, with 12 bases between the two germline ends. The CDR3: CASSFVGGLETQYF. CDR3 DNA sequence: TGTGCCAGCAGCTTTGTCGGGGGGCTAGAGACCCAGTACTTC. The whole variable domain, filled in from reference TRBV5-5 and TRBJ2-5, reads DAGVTQSPTHLIKTRGQQVTLRCSPISGHKSVSWYQQVLGQGPQFIFQYYEKEERGRGNFPDRFSARQFPNYSSELNVNALLLGDSALYLCASSFVGGLETQYFGPGTRLLVL.

The chain combines TRBV6-1 with TRBJ2-5, with 7 bases matching TRBD2. J gave up 6 bases and V 0 bases, and 10 bases lay outside the gene matches. The germline CDR1 and CDR2 sequences are MNHNS and SASEGT. The CDR3 has 16 residues. In DNA, the CDR3 is TGTGCCAGCAGTGAAGCGCTTCTGGGGAGGGGAAAGACCCAGTACTTC. This gives the protein CASSEALLGRGKTQYF.

The table lists this clonotype with many counts. The J gene is TRBJ1-1, the V gene TRBV6-1; D is unclear. This CDR3 region has 11 residues. Germline V gene lookup returns CDR1 MNHNS and CDR2 SASEGT. The V gene lost 4 bases and the J gene lost 8 bases, with 8 bases spanning the gap. For the CDR3, the DNA is TGTGCCAGCAGTGGCCATCAAGAAGCTTTCTTT. Protein sequence: CASSGHQEAFF.

This clonotype was seen repeatedly, ten times or more. V and J are TRBV5-1 and TRBJ2-2, with 10 nucleotides matching TRBD2. The trim removed 2 bases at V and 3 bases at J, leaving 7 bases unmatched. Germline loops: CDR1 SGHRS, CDR2 YFSETQ. The CDR3 totals 17 residues. In nucleotides, the CDR3 is TGCGCCAGCAGCTTTCCAGCGGGGGGGCTCTACACCGGGGAGCTGTTTTTT. Translated, it gives CASSFPAGGLYTGELFF.